Described below is a single T cell receptor beta chain sequence and its context. Its target is unknown. Sequence at one end of the junction differs from germline and may be a read error. Germline CDR1 is MGHRA and CDR2 is YSYEKL. This CDR3 has 14 amino acids. Measured with immunoSEQ multiplex PCR; TCRdb has only the in-frame clones, and not every one. The repertoire has some 90,000 clones, roughly 80% of them found once; the top ten carry roughly 0.8%. This sample stems from a study of graft-versus-host responses after intestinal transplantation. The overall study: Tacrolimus plus steroids were given to all recipients for approximately 3 years, preceded by anti-thymocyte globulin induction. Overall study findings and caveats: The recipient marrow held GvH clones, and some of them showed up first in ileum or blood.

This chain connects TRBV4-1 to TRBJ2-5; TRBD2 aligns across 9 bases. The sequences come from unstimulated CD4+ T cells sorted from spleen or lymph node cells, collected before intestinal transplant. This clonotype was obtained from a human donor who received an intestinal transplant. CDR3 residues: CASSPRAREGRSDF. CDR3 DNA: TGCGCCAGCAGCCCCAGGGCGCGGGAGGGCCGGTCGGACTTC.